The 27 T cell receptor beta chains listed next were all sequenced from one sample in a study of CD8+ T cells in alopecia areata listed by TCRdb under 2018. The time point tag for this specimen amounts to: baseline before oral tofacitinib. The library was prepared using the immunoSEQ multiplex PCR assay. RNA was extracted from all samples and reverse transcribed into cDNA as template for TCR sequencing. TCRdb limited this immuneACCESS table to in-frame rearrangements with V and J called. A share of clones is missing; checked studies link under half to unresolved V genes, and the rest is unexplained. The sample contains more than 150,000 clones, 50% to 60% of them found a single time. The top ten clones comprise around 15% of the sample. The sequencing used CD4+ T cells sorted from blood, collected at week 0. Receptors were obtained from a human donor with alopecia areata.

The CDR3 loop is CAWSVWGRGTNEKLFF. DNA of the CDR3: TGTGCCTGGAGTGTGTGGGGGAGAGGAACTAATGAAAAACTGTTTTTT. The chain employs TRBV30 and TRBJ1-4, with D possibly being TRBD1 (5 bases). From germline, CDR1 is GTSNPN and CDR2 SVGIG (reference sequence). This CDR3 comprises 16 residues. The V and J ends lost 0 bases and 1 base respectively, with 12 bases between them.

V gene TRBV5-1 combines with J gene TRBJ2-5; 11 nucleotides agree with TRBD2. The CDR3 has 16 amino acids. V was clipped by 1 base and J by 5 bases; unmatched bases: 7. Per the germline V gene, CDR1 is SGHRS and CDR2 is YFSETQ. CDR3 coding DNA: TGCGCCAGCAGCTTGAATAGCGGGGGGGCCCGGGAGACCCAGTACTTC. Translating gives CASSLNSGGARETQYF.

This clone was observed a few times. This chain links TRBV29-1 with TRBJ2-7; tentatively, D is TRBD1 (7 bases). With 7 bases removed from V and 6 bases from J, the gap between germline ends came to 16 bases. Per germline, CDR1 SQVTM and CDR2 ANQGSEA. This CDR3 region has 12 residues. CDR3 sequence (DNA): TGCAGCGCAGGGGGGCCCGCCGGCGAGCAGTACTTC. Its protein product is CSAGGPAGEQYF.

There are a few counts of this clone. The chain recombines TRBV25-1 with TRBJ2-6; D uncertain. Trimming pared 5 bases from V and 12 bases from J, leaving 11 bases between. CDR3 length: 12 residues. Germline values: CDR1 MGHDK, CDR2 SYGVNS. The CDR3 DNA sequence: TGTGCCAGCAGTTCGGTTTTAGGCGTCCTGACTTTC. Translated, it gives CASSSVLGVLTF.

The chain links TRBV7-9 to TRBJ2-7; D gene ambiguous. CDR1 is SEHNR, CDR2 FQNEAQ, per germline (reference sequence). V gave up 1 base and J gave up 2 bases, with 9 bases separating them. This CDR3 comprises 14 residues. This CDR3 is CASSLVQTAYEQYF. CDR3 DNA sequence: TGTGCCAGCAGCTTAGTTCAGACTGCCTACGAGCAGTACTTC. Combining the CDR3 with reference TRBV7-9 and TRBJ2-7 gives the whole variable domain DTGVSQNPRHKITKRGQNVTFRCDPISEHNRLYWYRQTLGQGPEFLTYFQNEAQLEKSRLLSDRFSAERPKGSFSTLEIQRTEQGDSAMYLCASSLVQTAYEQYFGPGTRLTVT.

V usage is TRBV25-1 and J usage is TRBJ1-2; TRBD1 matches at 8 bases. Germline CDR1 reads MGHDK; CDR2 reads SYGVNS. This CDR3 contains 15 residues. V shed 1 base, J shed 2 bases, and the junction held 3 bases outside the gene matches. CDR3 bases: TGTGCCAGCAGTGAATGGGACAGGCCCAACTATGGCTACACCTTC. Translation: CASSEWDRPNYGYTF.

This clone was recorded many times. The chain employs TRBV30 and TRBJ1-1; D perhaps matches TRBD1 (5 bases). Germline-derived CDR1 and CDR2 are GTSNPN and SVGIG (reference sequence). The CDR3 totals 15 residues. The V end was cut by 0 bases, the J end by 4 bases, with 15 bases between. CDR3 coding DNA: TGTGCCTGGAGTGTTAATTTTGGGGGTTCCACTGAAGCTTTCTTT. As protein: CAWSVNFGGSTEAFF.

This chain links TRBV7-2 with TRBJ1-1, with D possibly being TRBD1 (5 bases). The CDR3 sequence is 16 residues long. Germline V gives CDR1 SGHTA, CDR2 FQGNSA. Trimming left V 0 bases short and J 1 base short, with 12 bases between. The CDR3 region is CASSLAEPGPNTEAFF. Here the CDR3 DNA reads TGTGCCAGCAGCTTAGCGGAGCCAGGGCCGAACACTGAAGCTTTCTTT.

This chain uses TRBV5-1 with TRBJ2-1, with D uncertain. The CDR3 extends over 16 amino acids. CDR1 is SGHRS and CDR2 is YFSETQ in the germline V gene. V shed 0 bases and J shed 2 bases, with 12 bases lying between them. The DNA of the CDR3 is TGCGCCAGCAGCTTGGAGGGCCTTGGGGCCTACAATGAGCAGTTCTTC. Its translation: CASSLEGLGAYNEQFF. The full variable domain, rest sourced from reference TRBV5-1 and TRBJ2-1, is KAGVTQTPRYLIKTRGQQVTLSCSPISGHRSVSWYQQTPGQGLQFLFEYFSETQRNKGNFPGRFSGRQFSNSRSEMNVSTLELGDSALYLCASSLEGLGAYNEQFFGPGTRLTVL.

The chain links TRBV5-1 to TRBJ1-1; D not certain. In germline, CDR1 is SGHRS, CDR2 YFSETQ. V shed 4 bases and J shed 1 base, with 8 bases lying between them. The CDR3 sequence is 13 residues long. The CDR3 loop reads CASSSLQNTEAFF. The CDR3 DNA follows: TGCGCCAGCAGCAGTTTACAGAACACTGAAGCTTTCTTT.

This clone occurred once. This chain connects TRBV29-1 to TRBJ1-1, with D possibly TRBD1 on 5 matching bases. This CDR3 contains 11 residues. V was pared by 4 bases and J by 9 bases, with 12 bases between. Germline CDR1 is SQVTM and CDR2 is ANQGSEA. The CDR3 is CSVGWDVKAFF. The DNA of the CDR3 is TGCAGCGTTGGCTGGGACGTTAAAGCTTTCTTT.

The V and J genes are TRBV6-1 and TRBJ2-2; D unclear. The germline CDR1 and CDR2 sequences are MNHNS and SASEGT. Trimming pared 5 bases from V and 3 bases from J, leaving 10 bases between. The CDR3 has 14 residues. The CDR3 nucleotides are TGTGCCAGCAGTCCTATCGGAGACACCGGGGAGCTGTTTTTT. Translated: CASSPIGDTGELFF.

The J gene is TRBJ1-2, the V gene TRBV19; 11 bases line up with TRBD1. The germline V gene has CDR1 LNHDA and CDR2 SQIVND (reference sequence). The CDR3 is 15 residues long. Trimming at V came to 8 bases and at J to 3 bases, leaving 8 bases not matched to a gene. The DNA for the CDR3 is TGTGCCAGTTCCAAGGGACAGGGGGAGTACTATGGCTACACCTTC. Translating gives CASSKGQGEYYGYTF.

The chain employs TRBV30 and TRBJ1-5; D uncertain. V lost 0 bases to trimming and J lost 0 bases, with 24 bases between them. The CDR3 contains 20 residues. Germline loops: CDR1 GTSNPN, CDR2 SVGIG (reference sequence). The CDR3 spells CAWSVLVEFESDYSNQPQHF. In DNA, the CDR3 is TGTGCCTGGAGTGTACTCGTTGAATTCGAGAGTGACTATAGCAATCAGCCCCAGCATTTT.

The chain combines TRBV5-1 with TRBJ2-3; no clear D. Germline-derived CDR1 and CDR2 are SGHRS and YFSETQ. The CDR3 is made up of 16 amino acids. The germline V and J ends were trimmed by 0 bases and 4 bases, with 15 bases remaining between them. The CDR3 region has the DNA TGCGCCAGCAGCTTGGACTTACTGGGCGGCGCAGATACGCAGTATTTT. Its protein product is CASSLDLLGGADTQYF.

This clone has more than one count but fewer than ten. The V call is TRBV6-5, the J call TRBJ2-5, with TRBD2 as a possible D gene (6 bases). Per germline, CDR1 MNHEY and CDR2 SVGAGI. CDR3 size: 14 residues. Trimming cost V 0 bases and J 5 bases, with 10 bases left between them. CDR3: CASSYSNGRETQYF. CDR3 coding DNA: TGTGCCAGCAGTTACTCGAATGGGAGGGAGACCCAGTACTTC.

This clone was seen only a few times. The rearrangement links TRBV5-1 to TRBJ2-2; 9 bases map to TRBD1. This CDR3 region has 16 residues. V lost 3 bases, J lost 3 bases, and 6 bases stayed unmatched. The V gene's germline CDR1 is SGHRS and CDR2 YFSETQ. The CDR3 here is CASSSGTGQDTGELFF. CDR3 nucleotides: TGCGCCAGCAGCTCCGGGACAGGGCAGGACACCGGGGAGCTGTTTTTT.

This clone was seen a few times. The chain has TRBV29-1 and TRBJ1-1; D unresolved. This CDR3 is built from 14 residues. V lost 2 bases to trimming and J lost 1 base, with 11 bases between them. Germline assignment: CDR1 SQVTM and CDR2 ANQGSEA. CDR3 sequence reads: CSVESKGRNTEAFF. CDR3 in DNA: TGCAGCGTTGAATCCAAGGGAAGGAACACTGAAGCTTTCTTT.

The rearrangement joins TRBV5-1 to TRBJ1-2; D might be TRBD1 (6 bases). This CDR3 contains 14 residues. Trimming removed 4 bases from V and 0 bases from J, with 10 bases in between. Germline loops: CDR1 SGHRS, CDR2 YFSETQ. The CDR3 is CASSGGGSNYGYTF. CDR3 bases: TGCGCCAGCAGCGGAGGGGGATCTAACTATGGCTACACCTTC. Together with reference TRBV5-1 and TRBJ1-2, the CDR3 gives the full variable domain: KAGVTQTPRYLIKTRGQQVTLSCSPISGHRSVSWYQQTPGQGLQFLFEYFSETQRNKGNFPGRFSGRQFSNSRSEMNVSTLELGDSALYLCASSGGGSNYGYTFGSGTRLTVV.

The chain carries TRBV7-9 and TRBJ1-6; TRBD1 is a possible D gene (6 bases). Per germline, CDR1 SEHNR and CDR2 FQNEAQ (reference sequence). The CDR3 runs 14 residues. The V end lost 2 bases, the J end lost 7 bases, and 9 bases lay between the germline ends. The CDR3 DNA is TGTGCCAGCAGCTTATCCCAGGGGAATTCACCCCTCCACTTT. It translates to CASSLSQGNSPLHF.

The J gene is TRBJ2-7, the V gene TRBV11-3; D is perhaps TRBD1 (6 bases). This CDR3 region has 14 residues. The germline V gene has CDR1 SGHNT and CDR2 YENEEA. Trimming took off 5 bases at V and 0 bases at J, with 11 bases between the two ends. The CDR3 DNA reads as TGTGCCAGCAGCCGTACAGGGAACTCCTACGAGCAGTACTTC. This sequence encodes CASSRTGNSYEQYF.

This clone was picked up a small number of times. The chain couples TRBV9 to TRBJ2-3; 7 positions agree with TRBD2. CDR3 length: 15 residues. Germline CDR1 reads SGDLS; CDR2 reads YYNGEE. V trimming: 0 bases; J trimming: 6 bases; junction bases outside the gene matches: 7. CDR3 residues: CASSVERGEGDTQYF. In DNA, the CDR3 is TGTGCCAGCAGCGTAGAACGGGGGGAAGGGGATACGCAGTATTTT.

The chain recombines TRBV23-1 with TRBJ1-5; D is undetermined. TRBV23-1 is an open reading frame, and its role is uncertain. The length of the CDR3 is 13 residues. V gave up 2 bases and J gave up 4 bases, with 6 bases separating them. The CDR3 nucleotides read TGCGCCAGCAGTCAAAACACGAATCAGCCCCAGCATTTT. As protein: CASSQNTNQPQHF.

V and J are TRBV11-1 and TRBJ2-3, with a tentative D call TRBD1 (6 bases). Germline V gene lookup returns CDR1 SGHAT and CDR2 FQDESV (reference sequence). V was trimmed by 4 bases and J by 2 bases, leaving 22 bases between them. The CDR3 totals 18 residues. The CDR3 is CASSYQNPTGKLTDTQYF. The CDR3 DNA sequence: TGTGCCAGCAGCTACCAAAACCCGACAGGAAAACTCACAGATACGCAGTATTTT.

A note on this clone: The sample holds other DNA sequences that translate to the same CDR3. The V gene is TRBV29-1, the J gene TRBJ1-2; D perhaps matches TRBD1 (5 bases). The CDR3 is made up of 12 amino acids. Germline V gene data show CDR1 as SQVTM and CDR2 as ANQGSEA. V was trimmed by 6 bases and J by 2 bases, leaving 10 bases between them. CDR3 loop: CSVAGANYGYTF. CDR3 DNA: TGCAGCGTGGCCGGGGCCAACTATGGCTACACCTTC.

The rearrangement joins TRBV12-5 to TRBJ1-2; D gene uncertain. V was trimmed by 7 bases and J by 2 bases, leaving 14 bases between them. The CDR3 totals 14 residues. CDR1 LGHNT and CDR2 FRNRAP come from the germline V gene. CDR3: CASATIPSNYGYTF. CDR3 DNA sequence: TGTGCTAGTGCCACTATTCCTAGCAACTATGGCTACACCTTC.

The chain links TRBV6-1 to TRBJ1-2; D is possibly TRBD1 (6 bases). The V end lost 8 bases, the J end lost 5 bases, and 18 bases lay between the germline ends. The CDR3 covers 14 residues. Germline CDR1 reads MNHNS; CDR2 reads SASEGT. The CDR3 spells CASSRGPRTYGYTF. CDR3 bases: TGTGCCAGCTCCCGGGGGCCGCGAACGTATGGCTACACCTTC.